The clone carrying this T cell receptor beta chain was observed many times. Antigen unknown. Deletions cut 6 bases from V and 1 base from J, with 16 bases between. The CDR3 consists of 15 residues. CDR1 MDHEN and CDR2 SYDVKM come from the germline V gene. This entry belongs to a study of breast tumors, draining lymph nodes, adjacent tissues. General study points: Data fit most tumor T cells coming from lymph node, expanding in tumor. Tumor TCR diversity was below lymph nodes but above nontumor tissue.

TCRdb re-called the multiplex PCR reads with MiXCR, one entry per CDR3 protein. The sample consists of tens of thousands of distinct CDR3 sequences, around 23% of them appearing once. The sequencing sample was made of breast tumor tissue. This chain joins TRBV28 and TRBJ2-7, with D perhaps matching TRBD1 or TRBD2 (5 bases each). The receptor was isolated from a female donor with breast cancer. Some clones in this sample may be carry-over from other donors' samples. The CDR3 spells CASSSFPGRSYEQYF. The CDR3 DNA reads as TGTGCCAGCAGCAGTTTTCCGGGGCGGTCCTACGAGCAGTACTTC.